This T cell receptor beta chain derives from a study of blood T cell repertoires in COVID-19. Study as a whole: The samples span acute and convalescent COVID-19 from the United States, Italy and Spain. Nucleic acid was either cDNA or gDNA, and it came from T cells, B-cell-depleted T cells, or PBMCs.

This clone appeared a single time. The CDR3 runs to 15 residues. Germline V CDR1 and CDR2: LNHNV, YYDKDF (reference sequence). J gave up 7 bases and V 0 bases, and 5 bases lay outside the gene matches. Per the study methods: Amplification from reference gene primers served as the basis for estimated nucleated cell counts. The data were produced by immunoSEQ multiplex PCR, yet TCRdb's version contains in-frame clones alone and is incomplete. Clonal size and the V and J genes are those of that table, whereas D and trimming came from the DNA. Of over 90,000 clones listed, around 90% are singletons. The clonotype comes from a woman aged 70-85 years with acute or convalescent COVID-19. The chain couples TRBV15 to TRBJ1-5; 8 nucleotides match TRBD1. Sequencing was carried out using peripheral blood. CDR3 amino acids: CATSREQGGWQPQHF. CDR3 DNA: TGTGCCACCAGCAGAGAACAGGGGGGCTGGCAGCCCCAGCATTTT.